Shown below are 14 T cell receptor beta chains from a single sample sequenced in a study of neurological immune-mediated disorders. MiXCR was run by TCRdb on the 5' RACE reads, yielding one entry per CDR3 protein. The sample lists 60,000 to 80,000 distinct CDR3 sequences; less than 6% were seen once. Sequencing was carried out using PBMCs. Receptors were obtained from a woman between 50 and 59 years old with multiple sclerosis.

This clonotype was recorded once. The chain uses TRBV24-1 and TRBJ1-2; weak D call: TRBD1 (6 bases). The length of the CDR3 is 14 residues. V gave up 1 base and J gave up 6 bases, with 11 bases separating them. Looked up from germline, CDR1 is KGHDR and CDR2 is SFDVKD. The CDR3 here is CATSDFSRGDGYTF. The CDR3 DNA is TGTGCCACCAGTGATTTCAGCAGGGGAGATGGCTACACCTTC.

This clonotype was observed at least ten times. The chain uses TRBV20-1 and TRBJ2-5; D may be TRBD2 (6 bases). The germline V and J ends were trimmed by 3 bases and 5 bases, with 22 bases remaining between them. This CDR3 has 16 residues. The germline V gene has CDR1 DFQATT and CDR2 SNEGSKA (reference sequence). The CDR3 reads CSARTSTVGLYETQYF. For the CDR3, the DNA is TGCAGTGCTAGGACCTCCACCGTGGGACTTTATGAGACCCAGTACTTC.

This clonotype was found many times. The CDR3: CASSVGPSYNEQFF. The CDR3 nucleotides read TGCGCCAGCAGCGTTGGACCGTCCTACAATGAGCAGTTCTTC. The chain couples TRBV5-1 to TRBJ2-1; D ambiguous. CDR3 length: 14 amino acids. The germline gives CDR1 SGHRS, CDR2 YFSETQ. With 4 bases removed from V and 1 base from J, the gap between germline ends came to 9 bases.

This clonotype was seen repeatedly, ten times or more. The V call is TRBV6-5, the J call TRBJ1-2; possible D gene TRBD1, 6 bases. Trimming took off 2 bases at V and 4 bases at J, with 11 bases between the two ends. The germline V gene has CDR1 MNHEY and CDR2 SVGAGI. The CDR3 totals 14 residues. The CDR3 sequence is CASSYGGQPYGYTF. CDR3 DNA: TGTGCCAGCAGTTACGGCGGACAGCCCTATGGCTACACCTTC.

The V call is TRBV20-1, the J call TRBJ2-3; 7 bases are a match to TRBD1. The germline CDR1 and CDR2 sequences are DFQATT and SNEGSKA (reference sequence). V dropped 3 bases and J dropped 6; count of bases not matched to a gene: 6. The CDR3 is made up of 13 amino acids. The CDR3 loop reads CSARGQPLDTQYF. CDR3 sequence (DNA): TGCAGTGCTAGGGGACAGCCGTTGGATACGCAGTATTTT.

V and J are TRBV6-2 or TRBV6-3 and TRBJ1-2, with 8 bases identical to TRBD1. The CDR3 has 13 amino acids. Germline V gene lookup returns CDR1 MNHEY and CDR2 SVGEGT. Trimming at V came to 5 bases and at J to 4 bases, leaving 3 bases not matched to a gene. The CDR3 here is CASSDRGGYGYTF. CDR3 DNA sequence: TGTGCCAGCAGTGACAGGGGAGGCTATGGCTACACCTTC.

Ten or more counts support this clonotype. The chain is built from TRBV4-3 and TRBJ2-1; 8 nucleotides agree with TRBD2. The CDR3 is 15 residues long. The V and J ends lost 1 base and 5 bases, in that order; junction bases with no gene match: 4. The germline CDR1 and CDR2 sequences are LGHNA and YSLEER. The CDR3 nucleotides read TGCGCCAGCAGCCAAGGCGGGGGGAGCAACAATGAGCAGTTCTTC. As protein: CASSQGGGSNNEQFF.

This clonotype was counted at least ten times. This chain links TRBV5-1 with TRBJ2-1; D remains unclear. The germline V gene encodes CDR1 SGHRS and CDR2 YFSETQ. With 0 bases removed from V and 10 bases from J, the gap between germline ends came to 17 bases. This CDR3 contains 15 residues. CDR3 region: CASSLGGKTQGEQFF. The CDR3 region has the DNA TGCGCCAGCAGCTTGGGAGGCAAAACGCAAGGGGAGCAGTTCTTC.

In this sample, this clonotype turned up a few times. This sequence joins TRBV2 and TRBJ2-7; 8 bases agree with TRBD1. V was pared by 3 bases and J by 4 bases, with 5 bases of the junction left unmatched. The CDR3 spans 14 residues. Germline loops: CDR1 SNHLY, CDR2 FYNNEI. CDR3 protein: CASSDSGGRYEQYF. In DNA form, the CDR3 reads TGTGCCAGCAGTGACTCAGGGGGCCGATACGAGCAGTACTTC.

This chain connects TRBV5-1 to TRBJ2-7; D remains ambiguous. The CDR3 consists of 14 residues. CDR1 and CDR2 from the germline V gene are SGHRS and YFSETQ. Trimming cost V 1 base and J 3 bases, with 11 bases left between them. The CDR3 reads CASSLRYWVYEQYV. In DNA, the CDR3 is TGCGCCAGCAGCTTGAGGTACTGGGTCTACGAGCAGTACGTC.

This clonotype was counted many times. This sequence joins TRBV6-2 or TRBV6-3 and TRBJ2-3; a weak D match, TRBD2 (7 bases). The V gene's germline CDR1 is MNHEY and CDR2 SVGEGT. The length of the CDR3 is 13 residues. Trimming took 5 bases from V and 8 from J, leaving 14 bases between them. The CDR3 reads CASSTPGGLTQYF. The CDR3 coding sequence is TGTGCCAGCAGTACACCGGGGGGCCTTACGCAGTATTTT.

Ten or more counts support this clonotype. The chain recombines TRBV9 with TRBJ1-5, with a tentative D call TRBD1 (6 bases). The CDR3 is made up of 15 amino acids. Trimming stripped 3 bases from V and 0 bases from J, with 10 bases between. Germline lookup yields CDR1 SGDLS and CDR2 YYNGEE. The CDR3 nucleotides read TGTGCCAGCAGCGAGACAGGTTATAGCAATCAGCCCCAGCATTTT. The encoded protein is CASSETGYSNQPQHF.

This clonotype was recorded at least ten times. The V gene is TRBV10-3, the J gene TRBJ2-5, with 7 bases fitting TRBD2. This CDR3 contains 14 residues. The V gene end was trimmed by 0 bases and the J gene end by 5 bases; junction bases not matched to a gene: 3. Germline CDR1 reads ENHRY; CDR2 reads SYGVKD. The CDR3 sequence is CAISESTSSETQYF. CDR3 in DNA: TGTGCCATCAGTGAGTCGACTAGCAGCGAGACCCAGTACTTC.

This clonotype showed up many times. The chain couples TRBV11-2 to TRBJ2-3; 15 bases line up with TRBD2. With V trimmed by 3 bases and J by 5 bases, 12 bases remained unmatched. Germline V lookup: CDR1 SGHAT, CDR2 FQNNGV. The length of the CDR3 is 19 residues. The CDR3 DNA reads TGTGCCAGCAGCTTTACGACCCGGACTAGCGGGGGGGCCAGAGATACGCAGTATTTT. It specifies CASSFTTRTSGGARDTQYF.